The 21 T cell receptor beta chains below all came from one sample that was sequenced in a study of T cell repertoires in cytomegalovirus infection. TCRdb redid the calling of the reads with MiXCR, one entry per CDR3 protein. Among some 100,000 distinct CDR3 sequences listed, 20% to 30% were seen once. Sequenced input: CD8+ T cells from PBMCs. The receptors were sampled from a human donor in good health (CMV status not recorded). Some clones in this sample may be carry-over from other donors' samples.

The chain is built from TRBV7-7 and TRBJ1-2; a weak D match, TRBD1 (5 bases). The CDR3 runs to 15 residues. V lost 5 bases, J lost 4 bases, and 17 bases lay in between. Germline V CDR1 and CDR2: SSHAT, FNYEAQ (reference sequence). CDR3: CASSPRAGRVYGYTF. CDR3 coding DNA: TGTGCCAGCAGCCCAAGGGCGGGGCGCGTCTATGGCTACACCTTC. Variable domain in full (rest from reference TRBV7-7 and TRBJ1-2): GAGVSQSPRYKVTKRGQDVTLRCDPISSHATLYWYQQALGQGPEFLTYFNYEAQPDKSGLPSDRFSAERPEGSISTLTIQRTEQRDSAMYRCASSPRAGRVYGYTFGSGTRLTVV.

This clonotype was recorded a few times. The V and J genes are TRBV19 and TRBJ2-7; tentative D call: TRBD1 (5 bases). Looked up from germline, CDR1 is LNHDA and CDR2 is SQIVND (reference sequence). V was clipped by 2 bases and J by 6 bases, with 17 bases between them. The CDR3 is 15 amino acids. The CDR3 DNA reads TGTGCCAGTAGTATAAGGCAGGGTCAATGGGTCGAGCAGTACTTC. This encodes CASSIRQGQWVEQYF.

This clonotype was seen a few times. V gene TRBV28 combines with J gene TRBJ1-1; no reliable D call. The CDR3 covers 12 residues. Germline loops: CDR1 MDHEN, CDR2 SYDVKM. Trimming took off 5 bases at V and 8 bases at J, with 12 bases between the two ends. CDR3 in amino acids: CASSLISREAFF. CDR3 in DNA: TGTGCCAGCAGTCTGATTTCTAGGGAAGCTTTCTTT.

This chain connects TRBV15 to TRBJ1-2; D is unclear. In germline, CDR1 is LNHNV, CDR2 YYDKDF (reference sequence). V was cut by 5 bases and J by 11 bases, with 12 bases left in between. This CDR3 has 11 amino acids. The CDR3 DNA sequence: TGTGCCACCAGCGAATTCGGACGGTACACCTTC. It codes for CATSEFGRYTF.

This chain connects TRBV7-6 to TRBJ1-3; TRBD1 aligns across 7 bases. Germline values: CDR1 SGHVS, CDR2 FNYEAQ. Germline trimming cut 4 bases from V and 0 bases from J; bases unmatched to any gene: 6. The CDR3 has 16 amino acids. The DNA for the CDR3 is TGTGCCAGCAGCTCGCCCGACAGGGCCTCTGGAAACACCATATATTTT. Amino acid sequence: CASSSPDRASGNTIYF.

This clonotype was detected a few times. In DNA, the CDR3 is TGCGCCAGCAGCTTGGCTAGCGGAGGATACAATGAGCAGTTCTTC. Encoded protein: CASSLASGGYNEQFF. The chain links TRBV5-1 to TRBJ2-1; 7 bases align to TRBD2. This CDR3 contains 15 residues. Germline V gene lookup returns CDR1 SGHRS and CDR2 YFSETQ. The ends lost 0 bases at V and 4 bases at J; junction bases unmatched: 4.

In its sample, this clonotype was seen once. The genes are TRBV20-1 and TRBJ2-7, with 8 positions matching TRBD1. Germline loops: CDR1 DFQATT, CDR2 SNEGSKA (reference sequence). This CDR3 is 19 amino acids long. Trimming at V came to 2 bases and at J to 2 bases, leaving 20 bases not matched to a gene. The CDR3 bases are TGCAGTGCTAGATCCACCACTCTTTCCGGGACAGGCCAACCCTACGAGCAGTACTTC. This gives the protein CSARSTTLSGTGQPYEQYF.

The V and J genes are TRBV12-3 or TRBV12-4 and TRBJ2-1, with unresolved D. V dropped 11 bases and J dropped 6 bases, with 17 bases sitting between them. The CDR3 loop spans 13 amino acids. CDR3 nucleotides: TGTGCCGTCATTAGCTTGATCCGCAATGAGCAGTTCTTC. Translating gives CAVISLIRNEQFF.

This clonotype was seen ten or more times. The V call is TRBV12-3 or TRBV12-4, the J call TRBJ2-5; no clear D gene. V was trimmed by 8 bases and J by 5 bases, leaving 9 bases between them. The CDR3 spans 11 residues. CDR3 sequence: CASSWAETQYF. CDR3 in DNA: TGTGCCAGCTCATGGGCGGAGACCCAGTACTTC.

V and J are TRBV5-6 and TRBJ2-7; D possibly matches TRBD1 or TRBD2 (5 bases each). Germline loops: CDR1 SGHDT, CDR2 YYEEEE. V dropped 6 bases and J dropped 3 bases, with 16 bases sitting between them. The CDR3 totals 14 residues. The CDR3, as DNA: TGTGCCAGCAACCTAAGACAGAGCGGCTACGAGCAGTACTTC. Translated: CASNLRQSGYEQYF.

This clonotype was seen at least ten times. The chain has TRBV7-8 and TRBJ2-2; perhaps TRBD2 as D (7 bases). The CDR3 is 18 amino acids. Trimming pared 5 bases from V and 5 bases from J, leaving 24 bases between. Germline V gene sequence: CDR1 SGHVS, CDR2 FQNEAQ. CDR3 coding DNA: TGTGCCAGCAGCACATCAAGGGAGGGGGGACCGCGAACCGGGGAGCTGTTTTTT. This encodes CASSTSREGGPRTGELFF.

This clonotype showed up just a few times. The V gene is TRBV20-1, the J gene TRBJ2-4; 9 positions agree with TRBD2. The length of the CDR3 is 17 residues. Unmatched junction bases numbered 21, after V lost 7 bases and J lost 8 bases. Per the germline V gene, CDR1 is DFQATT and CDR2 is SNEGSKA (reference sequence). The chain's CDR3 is CSVHPSEGLAGSDIQYF. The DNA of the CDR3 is TGCAGTGTTCATCCCTCAGAAGGGCTAGCGGGATCGGACATTCAGTACTTC.

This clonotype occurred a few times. DNA of the CDR3: TGCAGTGCTAGAGAGAACAGCTACGAGCAGTACTTC. It yields the protein CSARENSYEQYF. The rearrangement uses TRBV20-1 and TRBJ2-7; D remains ambiguous. The V end was cut by 0 bases, the J end by 3 bases, with 6 bases between. CDR3 length: 12 residues. Germline V CDR1 and CDR2: DFQATT, SNEGSKA (reference sequence).

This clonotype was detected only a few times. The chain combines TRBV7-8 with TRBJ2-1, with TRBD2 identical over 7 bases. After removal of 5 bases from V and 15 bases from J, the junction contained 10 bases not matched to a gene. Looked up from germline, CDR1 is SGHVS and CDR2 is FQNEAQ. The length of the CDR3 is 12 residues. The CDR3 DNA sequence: TGTGCCAGCAGCCCAGAGGTAGCGGGCGGGTTCTTC. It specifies CASSPEVAGGFF.

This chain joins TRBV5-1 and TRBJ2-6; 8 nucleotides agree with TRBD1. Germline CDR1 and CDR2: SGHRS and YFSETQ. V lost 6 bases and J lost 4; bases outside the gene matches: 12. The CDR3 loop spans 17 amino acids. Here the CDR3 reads CASKGQGGESGANVLTF. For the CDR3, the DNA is TGCGCCAGCAAAGGACAGGGTGGCGAATCCGGGGCCAACGTCCTGACTTTC.

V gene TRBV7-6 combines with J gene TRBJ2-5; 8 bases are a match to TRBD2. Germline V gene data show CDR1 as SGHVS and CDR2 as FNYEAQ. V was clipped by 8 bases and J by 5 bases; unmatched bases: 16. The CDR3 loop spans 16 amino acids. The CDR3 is CASGLLGGSGSETQYF. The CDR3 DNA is TGTGCCAGCGGCCTCCTAGGGGGGAGCGGGAGCGAGACCCAGTACTTC.

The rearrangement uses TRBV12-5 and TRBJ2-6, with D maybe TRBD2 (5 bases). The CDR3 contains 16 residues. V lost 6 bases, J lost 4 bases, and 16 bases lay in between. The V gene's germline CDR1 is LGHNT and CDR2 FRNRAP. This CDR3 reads CASGPLRGGGANVLTF. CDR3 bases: TGTGCTAGTGGCCCCTTAAGAGGAGGAGGGGCCAACGTCCTGACTTTC.

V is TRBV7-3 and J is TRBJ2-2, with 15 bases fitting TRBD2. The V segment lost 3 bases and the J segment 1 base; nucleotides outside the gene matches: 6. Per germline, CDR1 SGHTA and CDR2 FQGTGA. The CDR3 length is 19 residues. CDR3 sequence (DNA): TGTGCCAGCAGCTTCGGGGGACTAGCGGGGGGACAGAACACCGGGGAGCTGTTTTTT. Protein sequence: CASSFGGLAGGQNTGELFF.

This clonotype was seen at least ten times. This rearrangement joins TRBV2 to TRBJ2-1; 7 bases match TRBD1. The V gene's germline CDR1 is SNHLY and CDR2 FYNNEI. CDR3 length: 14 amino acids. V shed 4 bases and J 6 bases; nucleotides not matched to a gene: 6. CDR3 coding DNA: TGTGCCAGCAGTGGGAACGACAGGGTCAATGAGCAGTTCTTC. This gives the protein CASSGNDRVNEQFF.

CDR3 region: CASSSQGGIQYF. CDR3 nucleotides: TGTGCCAGCAGTTCCCAAGGCGGCATTCAGTACTTC. V is TRBV27 and J is TRBJ2-4, with D hard to call. Trimming left V 4 bases short and J 9 bases short, with 10 bases between. The CDR3 totals 12 residues. CDR1 and CDR2 from the germline V gene are MNHEY and SMNVEV (reference sequence).

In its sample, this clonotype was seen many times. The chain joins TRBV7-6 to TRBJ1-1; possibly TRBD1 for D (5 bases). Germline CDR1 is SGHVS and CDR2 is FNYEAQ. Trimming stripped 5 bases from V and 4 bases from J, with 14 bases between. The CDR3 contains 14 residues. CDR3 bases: TGTGCCAGCAGCCCCGGGAGTGGGGGCACTGAAGCTTTCTTT. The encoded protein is CASSPGSGGTEAFF.